One and the same sample provided the 13 T cell receptor beta chains below, sequenced in a study of read filtering for tumor transcriptome and immune sequencing. From roughly 390 ng of RNA, a library with molecular barcoded alpha/delta and beta/gamma adaptors was made. TCRdb processed the reads anew with MiXCR; each CDR3 protein has one entry. The sample shows about 50,000 distinct CDR3 sequences, roughly a fifth of them seen only once. The sequenced sample consisted of a population of CD138-negative cells sorted from bone marrow. These receptors all stem from a donor at least 40 years old with multiple myeloma.

This clonotype has ten or more counts. The chain uses TRBV19 and TRBJ2-1; D remains ambiguous. Per the germline V gene, CDR1 is LNHDA and CDR2 is SQIVND (reference sequence). The CDR3 totals 14 residues. Trimming pared 1 base from V and 6 bases from J, leaving 10 bases between. CDR3 nucleotide sequence: TGTGCCAGTAGTATAGGGCTACCTGGCAATGAGCAGTTCTTC. Translated, it gives CASSIGLPGNEQFF. Supplemented by reference TRBV19 and TRBJ2-1, the full variable domain reads DGGITQSPKYLFRKEGQNVTLSCEQNLNHDAMYWYRQDPGQGLRLIYYSQIVNDFQKGDIAEGYSVSREKKESFPLTVTSAQKNPTAFYLCASSIGLPGNEQFFGPGTRLTVL.

The V call is TRBV6-5, the J call TRBJ2-1; D is unresolved. From germline, CDR1 is MNHEY and CDR2 SVGAGI. V was cut by 8 bases and J by 5 bases, with 10 bases left in between. This CDR3 is 12 amino acids long. The CDR3 spells CASSEFNNEQFF. The CDR3 nucleotides read TGTGCCAGCTCCGAGTTTAACAATGAGCAGTTCTTC.

At least ten counts were recorded for this clonotype. J is TRBJ2-7 and V is TRBV4-1, with 8 bases identical to TRBD2. CDR3 length: 17 residues. Germline V gives CDR1 MGHRA, CDR2 YSYEKL. The J segment lost 7 bases and the V segment lost 0 bases, leaving 14 bases of the junction unmatched. The chain's CDR3 is CASSQDIELSGSEEQYF. As DNA, the CDR3 is TGCGCCAGCAGCCAAGATATCGAGTTGAGCGGGAGTGAAGAGCAGTACTTC.

For this clonotype: A read error is possible here, since a much larger clone lies one base away. This rearrangement joins TRBV20-1 to TRBJ2-4; a weak D match, TRBD1 (5 bases). Trimming took off 0 bases at V and 4 bases at J, with 16 bases between the two ends. The length of the CDR3 is 16 residues. CDR1 and CDR2 from the germline V gene are DFQATT and SNEGSKA (reference sequence). CDR3 amino acids: CSARDRRRRGKNIQYF. The CDR3 DNA reads TGCAGTGCTAGAGATAGAAGGAGAAGGGGAAAAAACATTCAGTACTTC.

This clonotype occurred many times. The rearrangement joins TRBV3-1 to TRBJ1-1; D is unclear. This CDR3 is built from 15 residues. CDR1 and CDR2 from the germline V gene are LGHDT and YNNKEL (reference sequence). The V end was cut by 0 bases, the J end by 0 bases, with 8 bases between. CDR3 nucleotides: TGTGCCAGCAGCCAAGATCCGGAGATGAACACTGAAGCTTTCTTT. Translating it yields CASSQDPEMNTEAFF.

V gene TRBV5-1 combines with J gene TRBJ2-1; TRBD2 aligns across 7 bases. Germline V gene sequence: CDR1 SGHRS, CDR2 YFSETQ. This CDR3 comprises 15 residues. J gave up 8 bases and V 0 bases, and 8 bases lay outside the gene matches. This CDR3 reads CASSLGTSSLDEQFF. Written as DNA, the CDR3 is TGCGCCAGCAGCTTGGGGACTAGTTCTCTCGATGAGCAGTTCTTC.

This clonotype appeared once. This may arise from a read error, as a much more abundant clone is one base away. This chain connects TRBV29-1 to TRBJ1-4; D ambiguous. Trimming took off 8 bases at V and 10 bases at J, with 14 bases between the two ends. Germline assignment: CDR1 SQVTM and CDR2 ANQGSEA. This CDR3 region has 11 residues. In DNA form, the CDR3 reads TGCAGCATTGGGGAGGGAGTAAAACTGTTTTTT. Its protein is CSIGEGVKLFF.

This clonotype came up many times. The chain carries TRBV20-1 and TRBJ2-3, with D perhaps given as TRBD1 or TRBD2 (5 bases each). This CDR3 is 15 amino acids long. Trimming pared 4 bases from V and 2 bases from J, leaving 16 bases between. Germline CDR1 and CDR2: DFQATT and SNEGSKA (reference sequence). The CDR3 loop reads CSATLTARDTDTQYF. The CDR3 nucleotides are TGCAGTGCTACTCTGACAGCCCGGGACACAGATACGCAGTATTTT.

This clonotype was seen at least ten times. The gene calls are TRBV5-5 and TRBJ2-5; tentative D call: TRBD2 (6 bases). CDR1 and CDR2 (germline): SGHKS, YYEKEE (reference sequence). The V end lost 4 bases, the J end lost 3 bases, and 13 bases lay between the germline ends. The CDR3 has 14 amino acids. The CDR3 DNA is TGTGCCAGCAGCCCCGACTGGGAGGAAGAGACCCAGTACTTC. Its protein is CASSPDWEEETQYF.

This clonotype came up many times. This rearrangement joins TRBV18 to TRBJ1-1, with D perhaps matching TRBD1 (5 bases). Per the germline V gene, CDR1 is KGHSH and CDR2 is LQKENI. Trimming cost V 4 bases and J 8 bases, with 17 bases left between them. CDR3 length: 14 residues. The CDR3 DNA sequence: TGTGCCAGCTCACTCGAAACCGGGACTGAAGAAGCTTTCTTT. Amino acid sequence: CASSLETGTEEAFF.

This clonotype was seen many times. The rearrangement links TRBV30 to TRBJ2-6; D is undetermined. Germline values: CDR1 GTSNPN, CDR2 SVGIG (reference sequence). The CDR3 spans 11 residues. Trimming left V 8 bases short and J 0 bases short, with 2 bases between. The CDR3 loop is CAGSGANVLTF. As DNA, the CDR3 is TGTGCCGGCTCTGGGGCCAACGTCCTGACTTTC.

This clonotype showed up many times. The chain joins TRBV7-9 to TRBJ1-5, with a possible D match to TRBD1 (6 bases). The CDR3 sequence is 14 residues long. Germline-derived CDR1 and CDR2 are SEHNR and FQNEAQ (reference sequence). V lost 6 bases, J lost 6 bases, and 15 bases lay in between. The CDR3 here is CASSLSGAGQPQHF. The CDR3, as DNA: TGTGCCAGCAGTCTTTCGGGGGCAGGTCAGCCCCAGCATTTT.

Note on this clonotype: A clone one base away is much larger, so this may be a read error. A read error is likely, as this CDR3 ends without the conserved phenylalanine or tryptophan. The gene calls are TRBV28 and TRBJ2-1, with 15 bases that match TRBD2. J gave up 7 bases and V 11 bases, and 3 bases lay outside the gene matches. This CDR3 region has 13 residues. The germline CDR1 and CDR2 sequences are MDHEN and SYDVKM. The CDR3 coding sequence is TGTGCCGGTGGACTAGCGGGAGGGAATGAGCAGTTCCTC. Translating it yields CAGGLAGGNEQFL.